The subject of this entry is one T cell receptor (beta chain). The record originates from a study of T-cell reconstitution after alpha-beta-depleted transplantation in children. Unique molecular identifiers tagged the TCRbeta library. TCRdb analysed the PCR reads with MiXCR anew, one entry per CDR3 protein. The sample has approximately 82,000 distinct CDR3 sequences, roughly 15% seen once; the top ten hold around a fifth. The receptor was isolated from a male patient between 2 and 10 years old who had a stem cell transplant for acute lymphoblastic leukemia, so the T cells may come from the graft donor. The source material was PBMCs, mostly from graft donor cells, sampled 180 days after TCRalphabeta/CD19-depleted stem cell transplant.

The DNA for the CDR3 is TGTGCCAGCAGCTGGGGGGATTTTGGGGAGACCCAGTACTTC. This codes for CASSWGDFGETQYF. V is TRBV5-5 and J is TRBJ2-5; TRBD2 might be the D (6 bases). V was cut by 3 bases and J by 5 bases, with 14 bases left in between. This CDR3 contains 14 residues. In germline, CDR1 is SGHKS, CDR2 YYEKEE (reference sequence).